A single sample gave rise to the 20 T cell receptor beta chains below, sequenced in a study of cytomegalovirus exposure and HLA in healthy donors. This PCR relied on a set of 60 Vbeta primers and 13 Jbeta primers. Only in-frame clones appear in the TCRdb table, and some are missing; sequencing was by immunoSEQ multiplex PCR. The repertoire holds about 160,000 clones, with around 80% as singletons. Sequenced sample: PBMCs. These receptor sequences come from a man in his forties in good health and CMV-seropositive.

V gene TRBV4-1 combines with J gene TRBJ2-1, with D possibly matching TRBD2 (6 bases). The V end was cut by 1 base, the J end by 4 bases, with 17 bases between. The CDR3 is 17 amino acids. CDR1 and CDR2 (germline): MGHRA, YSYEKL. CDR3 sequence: CASSQVLGAGFYNEQFF. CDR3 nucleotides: TGCGCCAGCAGCCAAGTCCTAGGCGCGGGATTTTACAATGAGCAGTTCTTC.

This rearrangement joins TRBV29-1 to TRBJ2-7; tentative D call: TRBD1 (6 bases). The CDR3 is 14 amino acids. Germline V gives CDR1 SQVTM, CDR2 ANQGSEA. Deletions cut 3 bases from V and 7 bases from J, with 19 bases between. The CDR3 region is CSVDLGGSLSEQYF. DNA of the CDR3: TGCAGCGTTGACCTAGGGGGATCCCTGAGTGAGCAGTACTTC.

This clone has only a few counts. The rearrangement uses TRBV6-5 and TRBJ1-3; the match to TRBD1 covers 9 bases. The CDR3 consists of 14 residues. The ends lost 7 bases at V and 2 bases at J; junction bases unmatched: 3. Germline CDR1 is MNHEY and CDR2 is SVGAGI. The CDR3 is CASTRDRAGNTIYF. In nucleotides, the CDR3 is TGTGCCAGCACCCGGGACAGGGCTGGAAACACCATATATTTT.

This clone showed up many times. The CDR3 spells CASSLGLAATYEQYF. For the CDR3, the DNA is TGTGCCAGCAGCTTAGGGCTAGCGGCCACCTACGAGCAGTACTTC. The rearrangement uses TRBV7-8 and TRBJ2-7; 7 nucleotides match TRBD2. Germline V gene lookup returns CDR1 SGHVS and CDR2 FQNEAQ. V lost 1 base to trimming and J lost 2 bases; unmatched junction nucleotides: 5. The CDR3 totals 15 residues.

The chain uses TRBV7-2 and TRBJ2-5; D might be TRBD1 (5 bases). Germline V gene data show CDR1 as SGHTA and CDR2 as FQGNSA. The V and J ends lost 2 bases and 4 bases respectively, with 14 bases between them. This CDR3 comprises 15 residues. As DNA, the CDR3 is TGTGCCAGCAGCTTAATGGGTCAGGGCGTAGAGACCCAGTACTTC. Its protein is CASSLMGQGVETQYF.

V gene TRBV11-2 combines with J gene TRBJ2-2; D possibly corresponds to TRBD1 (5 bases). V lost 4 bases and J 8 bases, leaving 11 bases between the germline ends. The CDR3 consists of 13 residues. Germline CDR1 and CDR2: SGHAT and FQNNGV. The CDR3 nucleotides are TGTGCCAGCAGCTCAGGGTCCGCGGGGGAGCTGTTTTTT. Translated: CASSSGSAGELFF.

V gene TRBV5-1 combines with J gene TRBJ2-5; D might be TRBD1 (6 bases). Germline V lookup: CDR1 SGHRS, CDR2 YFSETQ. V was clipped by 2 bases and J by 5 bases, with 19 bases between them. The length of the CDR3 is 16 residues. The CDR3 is CASSFRGQENAETQYF. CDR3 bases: TGCGCCAGCAGCTTTAGGGGACAAGAAAACGCGGAGACCCAGTACTTC.

The CDR3 region has the DNA TGTGCCAGCAGCCGTGGCGCGGCCTTTGGGGGGGAGACCCAGTACTTC. It is translated as CASSRGAAFGGETQYF. The chain employs TRBV7-2 and TRBJ2-5; D may be TRBD2 (6 bases). This CDR3 has 16 residues. V lost 5 bases to trimming and J lost 5 bases, with 21 bases between them. Germline V gene lookup returns CDR1 SGHTA and CDR2 FQGNSA.

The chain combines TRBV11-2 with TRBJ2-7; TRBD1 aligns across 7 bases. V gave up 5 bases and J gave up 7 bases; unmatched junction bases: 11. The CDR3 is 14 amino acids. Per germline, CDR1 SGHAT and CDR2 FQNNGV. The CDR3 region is CASSHIRGRIEQYF. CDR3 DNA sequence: TGTGCCAGCAGCCACATAAGGGGGCGAATTGAGCAGTACTTC.

This CDR3 reads CASRRRQGEQYF. The CDR3 DNA is TGTGCCAGCAGACGGCGACAGGGGGAGCAGTACTTC. The chain joins TRBV5-5 to TRBJ2-7; 8 bases fit TRBD1. V lost 5 bases and J lost 7; bases outside the gene matches: 5. Germline assignment: CDR1 SGHKS and CDR2 YYEKEE (reference sequence). The CDR3 totals 12 residues.

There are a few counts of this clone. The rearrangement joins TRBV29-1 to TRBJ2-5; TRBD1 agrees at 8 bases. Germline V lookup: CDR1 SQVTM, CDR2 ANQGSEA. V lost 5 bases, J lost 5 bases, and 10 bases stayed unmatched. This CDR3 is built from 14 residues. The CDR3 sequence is CSVRQGPPGETQYF. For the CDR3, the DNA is TGCAGCGTTCGACAGGGGCCTCCCGGGGAGACCCAGTACTTC.

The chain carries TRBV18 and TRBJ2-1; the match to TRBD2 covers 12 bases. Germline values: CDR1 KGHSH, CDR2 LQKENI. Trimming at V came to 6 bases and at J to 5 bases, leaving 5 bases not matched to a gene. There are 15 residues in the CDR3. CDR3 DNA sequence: TGTGCCAGCTCCCCTCGGACTAGCGGGGACAATGAGCAGTTCTTC. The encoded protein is CASSPRTSGDNEQFF.

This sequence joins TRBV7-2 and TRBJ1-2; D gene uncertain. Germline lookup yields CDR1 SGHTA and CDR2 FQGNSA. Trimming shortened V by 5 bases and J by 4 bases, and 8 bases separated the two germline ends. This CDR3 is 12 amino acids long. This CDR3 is CASSLSGYGYTF. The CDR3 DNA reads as TGTGCCAGCAGCCTGAGCGGCTATGGCTACACCTTC.

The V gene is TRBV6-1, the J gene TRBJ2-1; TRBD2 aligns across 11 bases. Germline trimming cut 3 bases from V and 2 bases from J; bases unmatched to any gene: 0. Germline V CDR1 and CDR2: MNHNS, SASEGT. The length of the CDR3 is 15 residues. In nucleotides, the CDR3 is TGTGCCAGCAGTGAGGGACTAGCGGCCTACAATGAGCAGTTCTTC. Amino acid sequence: CASSEGLAAYNEQFF.

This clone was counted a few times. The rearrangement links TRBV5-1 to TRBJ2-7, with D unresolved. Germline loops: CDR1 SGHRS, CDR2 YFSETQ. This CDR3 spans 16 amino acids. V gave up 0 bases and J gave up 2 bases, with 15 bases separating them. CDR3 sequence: CASSLGAVDGTYEQYF. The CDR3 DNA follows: TGCGCCAGCAGCTTGGGGGCTGTCGACGGTACCTACGAGCAGTACTTC.

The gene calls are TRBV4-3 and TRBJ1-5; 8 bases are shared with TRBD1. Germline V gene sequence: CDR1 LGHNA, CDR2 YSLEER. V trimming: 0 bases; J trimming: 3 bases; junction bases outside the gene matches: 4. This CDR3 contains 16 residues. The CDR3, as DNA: TGCGCCAGCAGCCAAGAGTGGACAGGGACCAATCAGCCCCAGCATTTT. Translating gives CASSQEWTGTNQPQHF.

The CDR3 reads CASSLLADSPLHF. DNA for the CDR3: TGTGCCAGCAGCTTACTAGCGGATTCACCCCTCCACTTT. J is TRBJ1-6 and V is TRBV7-9; D unresolved. CDR3 length: 13 residues. Germline CDR1 SEHNR, CDR2 FQNEAQ (reference sequence). V was shortened by 2 bases and J by 8 bases, with 7 bases between the two germline ends.

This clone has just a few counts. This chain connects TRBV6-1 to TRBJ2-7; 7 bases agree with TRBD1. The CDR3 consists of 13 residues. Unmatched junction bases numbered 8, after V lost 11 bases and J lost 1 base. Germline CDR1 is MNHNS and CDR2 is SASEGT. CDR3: CALMGTDSYEQYF. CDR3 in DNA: TGTGCCTTAATGGGGACAGATTCCTACGAGCAGTACTTC.

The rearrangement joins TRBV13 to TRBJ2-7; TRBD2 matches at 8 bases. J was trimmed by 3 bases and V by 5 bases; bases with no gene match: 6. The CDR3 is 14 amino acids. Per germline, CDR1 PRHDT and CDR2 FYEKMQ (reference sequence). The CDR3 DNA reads TGTGCCAGCAGCGCCGCCGGGACTAGCTACGAGCAGTACTTC. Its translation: CASSAAGTSYEQYF.

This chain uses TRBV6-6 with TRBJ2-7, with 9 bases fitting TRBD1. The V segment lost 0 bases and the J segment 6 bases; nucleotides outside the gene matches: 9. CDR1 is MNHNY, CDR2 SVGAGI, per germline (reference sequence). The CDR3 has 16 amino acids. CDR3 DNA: TGTGCCAGCAGTTACTCTGCCGGGACAGGGTTGGGCGAGCAGTACTTC. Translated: CASSYSAGTGLGEQYF.